Listed below are T cell receptor beta chains from one sample, sequenced in a study of cytomegalovirus exposure and HLA in healthy donors. Using immunoSEQ multiplex PCR, the repertoire was profiled, and TCRdb retains in-frame clones only, with some absent. This sample has around 170,000 clones, with around 77% found just once. The sequenced sample consisted of PBMCs. All receptors derive from a man aged 35-49 years in good health and CMV-seronegative. CDR3s leave out the opening cysteine and the closing phenylalanine or tryptophan. Clone sizes are given selectively: once, few, many, or a class where the clone is expanded.

abundance,j_gene,v_gene,CDR3aa
.,.,TRBV30,AWSGGRYEQY
.,TRBJ1-2,TRBV7-9,ASSPAGDGYT
.,TRBJ2-3,TRBV27,ASSLYRTSGSIADTQY
.,TRBJ2-2,TRBV11-3,ASSSDRGDTGELF
.,TRBJ2-1,TRBV7-2,ASSLGRERYNEQF
few,TRBJ2-7,TRBV28,ASSLTSGSHEQY
.,TRBJ2-1,TRBV27,ASSLQTGLRGNEQF
.,TRBJ2-4,TRBV6-5,ASSPARQGKNIQY
.,TRBJ2-5,TRBV6-5,ASTLRGQGGTQY
few,TRBJ1-2,TRBV28,ATAAGREGLYGYT
.,TRBJ2-5,TRBV9,ASSVDGLGAQY
.,TRBJ2-3,TRBV9,ASSVGPGQRAATTDTQY
.,TRBJ1-1,TRBV5-1,ASTLGLQGRLDTEAF
once,TRBJ1-2,TRBV7-3,ASSRTGVGGYT
.,TRBJ1-2,TRBV7-2,ASSITGGPNYGYT
.,TRBJ2-1,TRBV7-2,ASSPHGVRSYNEQF
few,TRBJ1-3,TRBV5-4,ASSLGGDRALSGNTIY